This TCR beta chain was captured in a study of T cells in Graves' hyperthyroidism and ophthalmopathy. Concerning this clonotype: The antigen is not known. The junction departs from germline at one end; a sequencing error may be responsible.

General study points: Among clonotypes expanded in thyroid above 0.001, most were also found in blood.

The CDR3 spans 13 residues. CDR1 and CDR2 from the germline V gene are SGHVS and FNYEAQ. RNA transcripts yielded amplified TCR beta CDR3 regions. The HTBI primer set was used in a first-round RT-PCR of the TCR CDR3. TCRdb re-derived calls from the multiplex PCR reads in MiXCR, one entry per CDR3 protein. In the table there are over 200,000 distinct CDR3 sequences, roughly 15% of which are singletons. Pregnant or lactating patients were excluded, as were those with uncontrolled infection or other autoimmune disease. The clonotype was recovered from a woman aged 40-49 years with Graves' hyperthyroidism that later progressed to Graves' ophthalmopathy. This chain joins TRBV7-6 and TRBJ2-2; the D gene is possibly TRBD2 (6 bases). Sequencing used blood. CDR3 protein: CASSVLGAGGLFF. For the CDR3, the DNA is TGTGCCAGCAGCGTATTAGGTGCCGGGGGGCTGTTTTTT.